This TCR beta chain originates from a study of blood T cells in healthy people across ages. Sample-barcoded 5' priming and a J-beta primer mix drove a second PCR of roughly 6 to 12 cycles. TCRdb fed the 5' RACE reads into MiXCR, producing one record per CDR3 protein. The sample shows hundreds of thousands of distinct CDR3 sequences, around 24% of them seen only once. Roughly 10 milliliters of peripheral blood were drawn from each donor. This clonotype has more than one count but fewer than ten. Germline V lookup: CDR1 SGHTA, CDR2 FQGTGA. This CDR3 has 16 residues. Trimming shortened V by 0 bases and J by 5 bases, and 13 bases separated the two germline ends. These data were also reused for a study on T cells of mothers and their children.

Sample: blood. The rearrangement joins TRBV7-3 to TRBJ2-2; D is perhaps TRBD1 (6 bases). The TCR sequence derives from a boy between 10 and 17 years old in good health. CDR3 nucleotide sequence: TGTGCCAGCAGCTTAACGACAGGAACCGGTACCGGGGAGCTGTTTTTT. Residues: CASSLTTGTGTGELFF.